Listed below are T cell receptor beta chains from one sample, sequenced in a study of pediatric ulcerative colitis. This table comes from immunoSEQ multiplex PCR, and its TCRdb copy is limited to in-frame clones, with some not included. The table lists more than 45,000 clones, about 89% of them singletons. Sequenced material: blood. All receptors come from a boy younger than 18 who was a control in a study of pediatric ulcerative colitis. Each CDR3 is given with its conserved first and last residue. Each record gives: V gene, clone size, D gene, J gene, CDR3 protein, CDR3 DNA. A D gene is named only where the DNA matches it firmly. The size of a clone is reported for some rows only, either as once, few or many, or as a class for expanded clones.

TRBV6-4	-	-	TRBJ2-5	CASSAEGGGAGQETQYF	TGTGCCAGCAGTGCTGAGGGGGGGGGCGCTGGACAGGAGACCCAGTACTTC
TRBV9	-	TRBD2	TRBJ2-5	CASSLGLAGGLQETQYF	TGTGCCAGCAGCCTCGGACTAGCGGGAGGGTTACAAGAGACCCAGTACTTC
TRBV29-1	-	TRBD2	TRBJ2-1	CSVEEFIAGGSAYNEQFF	TGCAGCGTTGAAGAATTCATAGCGGGAGGGTCCGCGTACAATGAGCAGTTCTTC
TRBV7-9	-	-	TRBJ2-2	CASKRGTLANTGELFF	TGTGCCAGCAAGCGAGGGACCCTCGCGAACACCGGGGAGCTGTTTTTT
TRBV7-3	-	-	TRBJ2-7	CASSLGRDSSAYEQYF	TGTGCCAGCAGCTTAGGTCGGGACTCATCGGCCTACGAGCAGTACTTC
TRBV25-1	-	-	TRBJ2-1	CASCRASEGEQFF	TGTGCCAGCTGCCGGGCGTCGGAGGGTGAGCAGTTCTTC
TRBV28	-	-	TRBJ1-1	CASRTHRMNTEAFF	TGTGCCAGCAGGACTCACAGGATGAACACTGAAGCTTTCTTT
TRBV19	once	TRBD2	TRBJ2-7	CASSKGLAGDPYEQYF	TGTGCCAGTAGTAAAGGACTAGCGGGAGACCCCTACGAGCAGTACTTC
TRBV5-1	-	-	TRBJ1-1	CASSLQYENTEAFF	TGCGCCAGCAGCTTACAGTATGAGAACACTGAAGCTTTCTTT
TRBV5-8	-	-	TRBJ2-7	CASSPSYEQYF	TGTGCCAGCAGCCCCTCCTACGAGCAGTACTTC
TRBV7-2	once	-	TRBJ2-7	CASSLAPFEQYF	TGTGCCAGCAGCTTAGCGCCGTTCGAGCAGTACTTC
TRBV10-3	-	TRBD1	TRBJ2-6	CAISESRTGLSGANVLTF	TGTGCCATCAGTGAGTCGCGGACAGGTTTATCTGGGGCCAACGTCCTGACTTTC
TRBV4-1	-	-	TRBJ1-4	CASNPRNTGGWAEKLFF	TGCGCCAGCAACCCCAGGAACACTGGGGGTTGGGCTGAAAAACTGTTTTTT
TRBV7-6	-	TRBD2	TRBJ2-1	CASKGLAGSGEQFF	TGTGCCAGCAAGGGACTAGCGGGATCGGGGGAGCAGTTCTTC
TRBV5-4	-	TRBD1	TRBJ2-1	CASSLSQGALHNEQFF	TGTGCCAGCAGCTTGTCCCAGGGGGCGCTCCACAATGAGCAGTTCTTC
TRBV7-2	-	TRBD2	TRBJ2-3	CASSLGLAPGTDTQYF	TGTGCCAGCAGCCTGGGACTAGCCCCGGGCACAGATACGCAGTATTTT
TRBV6-4	-	-	TRBJ1-5	CASSIQENQPQHF	TGTGCCAGCAGTATCCAGGAGAATCAGCCCCAGCATTTT
TRBV9	-	-	TRBJ1-4	CASSGYREFQEKLFF	TGTGCCAGCAGCGGGTACAGGGAGTTTCAGGAAAAACTGTTTTTT
TRBV10-3	-	TRBD2	TRBJ2-3	CAISAGLDTDTQYF	TGTGCCATCAGTGCGGGACTAGATACAGATACGCAGTATTTT
TRBV10-2	-	TRBD1	TRBJ1-5	CASSEGGGQPQHF	TGCGCCAGCAGTGAAGGGGGCGGTCAGCCCCAGCATTTT
TRBV6-1	-	-	TRBJ2-5	CASSEADGQGTQYF	TGTGCCAGCAGTGAAGCGGACGGCCAGGGGACCCAGTACTTC
TRBV12-5	-	-	TRBJ1-5	CASGSLTMGTSWAQHF	TGTGCTAGTGGTTCCCTGACGATGGGGACTTCATGGGCCCAGCATTTT
TRBV4-1	-	-	TRBJ2-7	CASSQVSGEQYF	TGCGCCAGCAGCCAAGTCTCGGGGGAGCAGTACTTC
TRBV18	-	TRBD1	TRBJ1-1	CASSPTSGTGGGMDTEAFF	TGTGCCAGCTCACCAACGTCCGGGACAGGGGGCGGTATGGACACTGAAGCTTTCTTT
TRBV19	-	-	TRBJ2-7	CASSIVTSYEQYF	TGTGCCAGTAGTATAGTCACTTCCTACGAGCAGTACTTC
TRBV7-3	-	-	TRBJ2-1	CASSPGTEQFF	TGTGCCAGCAGCCCCGGGACGGAGCAGTTCTTC
TRBV29-1	-	-	TRBJ2-7	CSVEAGDYEQYF	TGCAGCGTTGAAGCCGGGGACTACGAGCAGTACTTC
TRBV4-1	-	TRBD2	TRBJ2-7	CASSRTSGRTHEQYF	TGCGCCAGCAGCAGGACTAGCGGGAGGACACACGAGCAGTACTTC